This T cell receptor beta chain originates from a study of blood T cells in healthy people across ages. A J-beta primer mix and a sample-barcoded 5' primer were used in a second PCR of about 6 to 12 cycles. Every molecule of cDNA carried a tag from a template-switch adaptor with 12 random nucleotides. TCRdb analysed the 5' RACE reads with MiXCR anew, one entry per CDR3 protein. The profile covers 1,800,000 or so distinct CDR3 sequences, with 39% appearing a single time and 20% to 25% taken by the ten largest. V dropped 4 bases and J dropped 2 bases, with 13 bases sitting between them. Germline V gives CDR1 SNHLY, CDR2 FYNNEI. This CDR3 contains 15 residues. For this clonotype: No antigen is known for it.

Study results and limitations: Older age coincided with a roughly linear decline in TCR beta diversity per million T cells.

About 10 milliliters of peripheral blood were drawn from each donor into EDTA-treated tubes. This chain joins TRBV2 and TRBJ2-3; D uncertain. Sequencing input: blood. The TCR originated in a human donor in good health. The CDR3 region is CASSVDLGSTDTQYF. In DNA form, the CDR3 reads TGTGCCAGCAGTGTGGATCTTGGATCCACAGATACGCAGTATTTT.